The 21 T cell receptor beta chains in this list originate from one sample, sequenced in a study of chemoradiotherapy in HPV16-positive cancers. Data came from immunoSEQ multiplex PCR; TCRdb stores just in-frame clones and leaves some out. Of approximately 8,400 clones in the sample, around 84% were seen once. This specimen was acquired from a patient who underwent chemoradiotherapy. Receptors originate from a human donor with HPV-associated anogenital cancer.

This clone was counted a single time. The chain recombines TRBV28 with TRBJ2-7, with D maybe TRBD1 (6 bases). V shed 6 bases and J shed 0 bases, with 21 bases lying between them. The CDR3 runs 17 residues. In germline, CDR1 is MDHEN, CDR2 SYDVKM. As DNA, the CDR3 is TGTGCCAGCAGGCCTAGATTACCAGGACAGTTCTCCTACGAGCAGTACTTC. It translates to CASRPRLPGQFSYEQYF.

The chain joins TRBV30 to TRBJ2-2; D remains ambiguous. The CDR3 covers 17 residues. CDR1 and CDR2 from the germline V gene are GTSNPN and SVGIG (reference sequence). Trimming shortened V by 0 bases and J by 3 bases, and 17 bases separated the two germline ends. DNA for the CDR3: TGTGCCTGGAGTGTGCCCCCTCGGGCCTTCTACACCGGGGAGCTGTTTTTT. As protein: CAWSVPPRAFYTGELFF.

For the CDR3, the DNA is TGTGCCAGCAGCCCCGGGGACAGGGGTAACACAGATACGCAGTATTTT. Translation gives CASSPGDRGNTDTQYF. V gene TRBV11-3 combines with J gene TRBJ2-3; 10 positions agree with TRBD1. Trimming at V came to 5 bases and at J to 2 bases, leaving 7 bases not matched to a gene. This CDR3 has 16 amino acids. The germline CDR1 and CDR2 sequences are SGHNT and YENEEA. Full variable domain (remainder filled in from reference TRBV11-3 and TRBJ2-3): EAGVVQSPRYKIIEKKQPVAFWCNPISGHNTLYWYLQNLGQGPELLIRYENEEAVDDSQLPKDRFSAERLKGVDSTLKIQPAELGDSAVYLCASSPGDRGNTDTQYFGPGTRLTVL.

This chain links TRBV28 with TRBJ1-1, with 9 positions matching TRBD1. This CDR3 has 15 amino acids. The V segment lost 4 bases and the J segment 7 bases; nucleotides outside the gene matches: 10. Germline values: CDR1 MDHEN, CDR2 SYDVKM. This CDR3 is CASSWGQGLYVEAFF. CDR3 nucleotide sequence: TGTGCCAGCAGTTGGGGACAGGGATTATATGTTGAAGCTTTCTTT.

Only a few counts were recorded for this clone. V is TRBV6-5 and J is TRBJ1-1; D ambiguous. Germline V gives CDR1 MNHEY, CDR2 SVGAGI. The CDR3 is made up of 13 amino acids. V lost 5 bases and J lost 10, with 17 bases in between. The DNA for the CDR3 is TGTGCCAGCAGTCCAAAGCTAACGAAAAGAGCTTTCTTT. Translated: CASSPKLTKRAFF.

This sequence joins TRBV19 and TRBJ1-1, with 9 bases matching TRBD1. Germline CDR1 reads LNHDA; CDR2 reads SQIVND (reference sequence). The CDR3 runs 14 residues. With V trimmed by 5 bases and J by 4 bases, 5 bases remained unmatched. The CDR3 DNA sequence: TGTGCCAGTAGTCGGACAGGGGTCCCCACTGAAGCTTTCTTT. This translates into CASSRTGVPTEAFF.

The gene calls are TRBV4-3 and TRBJ1-4; D unresolved. Germline V gene sequence: CDR1 LGHNA, CDR2 YSLEER. The CDR3 consists of 16 residues. The V and J ends lost 0 bases and 5 bases respectively, with 13 bases between them. CDR3: CASSQDIQDGNEKLFF. The CDR3 DNA follows: TGCGCCAGCAGCCAAGATATCCAGGACGGAAATGAAAAACTGTTTTTT.

The chain is built from TRBV29-1 and TRBJ1-2; D remains unclear. Trimming removed 0 bases at V and 8 bases at J, with 13 bases between. This CDR3 region has 13 residues. Germline V gives CDR1 SQVTM, CDR2 ANQGSEA. The CDR3 loop is CSVEDPRSRGYTF. CDR3 nucleotide sequence: TGCAGCGTTGAAGACCCCAGATCCCGGGGCTACACCTTC.

This sequence joins TRBV21-1 and TRBJ1-1. TRBV21-1 represents a pseudogene. The CDR3 loop spans 15 amino acids. For the CDR3, the DNA is TGTGCCAGCAGCAAAGAGATAAGGATGAACACTGAAGCTTTCTTT. It specifies CASSKEIRMNTEAFF.

This chain uses TRBV5-1 with TRBJ2-3; D uncertain. The V end lost 0 bases, the J end lost 0 bases, and 8 bases lay between the germline ends. Germline V lookup: CDR1 SGHRS, CDR2 YFSETQ. The CDR3 loop spans 15 amino acids. CDR3: CASSLGAASTDTQYF. The CDR3 DNA sequence: TGCGCCAGCAGCTTGGGGGCGGCTAGCACAGATACGCAGTATTTT.

The chain carries TRBV7-6 and TRBJ2-3; no firm D call. Germline CDR1 SGHVS, CDR2 FNYEAQ. V was shortened by 4 bases and J by 8 bases, with 13 bases between the two germline ends. The CDR3 consists of 13 residues. The CDR3 sequence is CASSSHSQVTQYF. The CDR3 DNA is TGTGCCAGCAGCTCCCACTCGCAAGTTACGCAGTATTTT.

V usage is TRBV4-3 and J usage is TRBJ2-1; 7 bases line up with TRBD2. The CDR3 runs 18 residues. CDR1 and CDR2 from the germline V gene are LGHNA and YSLEER. V lost 1 base and J lost 1; bases outside the gene matches: 10. Here the CDR3 reads CASSQGYRAGVSYNEQFF. CDR3 DNA: TGCGCCAGCAGCCAAGGTTATCGTGCGGGAGTATCCTACAATGAGCAGTTCTTC.

This chain connects TRBV7-2 to TRBJ2-7, with a possible D match to TRBD1 (6 bases). CDR1 is SGHTA, CDR2 FQGNSA, per germline. V was shortened by 5 bases and J by 1 base, with 21 bases between the two germline ends. The CDR3 length is 17 residues. The CDR3 loop is CASSPESWGTRSYEQYF. CDR3 nucleotides: TGTGCCAGCAGCCCCGAATCGTGGGGGACAAGATCCTACGAGCAGTACTTC.

The J gene is TRBJ2-1, the V gene TRBV27; possible D gene TRBD1, 6 bases. This CDR3 contains 14 residues. The V gene lost 1 base and the J gene lost 9 bases, with 13 bases spanning the gap. Germline-derived CDR1 and CDR2 are MNHEY and SMNVEV (reference sequence). CDR3 in DNA: TGTGCCAGCAGTTTATTCCTACAGGGCGGTGAGCAGTTCTTC. Translated: CASSLFLQGGEQFF.

The chain couples TRBV5-1 to TRBJ2-6, with D unresolved. Between the trimmed V and J ends, which lost 5 bases and 2 bases, there was a span of 8 bases. The CDR3 has 14 amino acids. Germline assignment: CDR1 SGHRS and CDR2 YFSETQ. In nucleotides, the CDR3 is TGCGCCAGCAGGGCCTTGGCTGGGGCCAACGTCCTGACTTTC. It yields the protein CASRALAGANVLTF.

The chain has TRBV30 and TRBJ1-5; the D gene is possibly TRBD1 (5 bases). V was shortened by 2 bases and J by 3 bases, with 14 bases between the two germline ends. Per the germline V gene, CDR1 is GTSNPN and CDR2 is SVGIG (reference sequence). The CDR3 sequence is 15 residues long. The CDR3 is CAWSSQRGPNQPQHF. DNA of the CDR3: TGTGCCTGGAGTAGTCAAAGGGGTCCCAATCAGCCCCAGCATTTT.

V usage is TRBV18 and J usage is TRBJ2-5; D possibly uses TRBD1 or TRBD2 (5 bases each). The CDR3 spans 14 residues. Per the germline V gene, CDR1 is KGHSH and CDR2 is LQKENI. The V and J ends lost 5 bases and 2 bases respectively, with 12 bases between them. In DNA form, the CDR3 reads TGTGCCAGCTCATCATTCGGGACGCAAGAGACCCAGTACTTC. Its protein product is CASSSFGTQETQYF.

This chain uses TRBV9 with TRBJ2-3; 7 nucleotides line up with TRBD2. V shed 0 bases, J shed 0 bases, and the junction held 4 bases outside the gene matches. CDR1 and CDR2 (germline): SGDLS, YYNGEE. The CDR3 is 16 residues long. The CDR3 nucleotides are TGTGCCAGCAGCGTAGGCACTAGCGCTAGCACAGATACGCAGTATTTT. Protein product: CASSVGTSASTDTQYF.

The rearrangement links TRBV5-1 to TRBJ1-2, with D uncertain. Germline-derived CDR1 and CDR2 are SGHRS and YFSETQ. This CDR3 is built from 18 residues. V gave up 0 bases and J gave up 2 bases, with 20 bases separating them. The CDR3 protein is CASSLGGTLLQPNYGYTF. The CDR3 DNA reads TGCGCCAGCAGCTTGGGGGGTACCCTCCTACAACCAAACTATGGCTACACCTTC.

V usage is TRBV5-5 and J usage is TRBJ2-2; TRBD2 matches 10 bases. CDR3 length: 16 residues. CDR1 is SGHKS and CDR2 is YYEKEE in the germline V gene (reference sequence). The junction had 3 bases not matched to a gene; V was cut back by 0 bases and J by 4 bases. The CDR3, as DNA: TGTGCCAGCAGCTTGGCACTAGCGGGGCCCACCGGGGAGCTGTTTTTT. Amino acids: CASSLALAGPTGELFF.

The chain carries TRBV9 and TRBJ1-2; D remains unclear. V was clipped by 0 bases and J by 6 bases, with 6 bases between them. The CDR3 has 12 residues. Germline assignment: CDR1 SGDLS and CDR2 YYNGEE. This CDR3 is CASSVGGNGYTF. In DNA form, the CDR3 reads TGTGCCAGCAGCGTAGGAGGGAATGGCTACACCTTC.